This T cell receptor (beta chain) emerged from a study of CD8 T cells in Susac syndrome (dated by TCRdb to about 2019). In terms of the full investigation: Repertoire sequencing was used to test whether CD8+ T cell activation and differentiation in Susac syndrome was antigen driven. CD8+ T cell repertoire clonality was compared between 11 to 12 healthy donors, about 14 Susac syndrome patients and 15 or so multiple sclerosis patients.

Summary of the overall study and its limitations: The study acknowledged that relatively few individuals were included in the TCR sequencing and HLA analysis.

The germline V gene yields SGHRS for CDR1 and YFSETQ for CDR2. The V and J ends are trimmed by 4 bases and 1 base, leaving 17 bases between them. Taken from cysteine to phenylalanine, the CDR3 has 16 residues. The sequence is cut down to CDR3 DNA, 48 bases in frame from base 1. As concerns this clonotype: What antigen it recognizes has not been identified. The record has no base qualities; no much larger clone is one base away.

Peripheral blood CD8+ and CD4+ T cells from healthy donors, Susac syndrome patients and multiple sclerosis patients were profiled by high-throughput TCR beta sequencing. Multiple sclerosis controls were treatment-naive patients with stable or active relapsing-remitting disease fulfilling revised McDonald criteria. CD8+ TEMRA cells were enriched by FACS, while bulk CD8+ and CD4+ T cells were purified by magnetic negative isolation. Blood was drawn into EDTA tubes, processed within 24 hours, and PBMCs were isolated by density gradient centrifugation. PBMCs intended for TCR sequencing were frozen in liquid nitrogen and were later thawed in a 37 degrees C water bath. The sorted or isolated CD4+, CD8+ and CD8+ TEMRA cells reached a purity of at least 90%. RNA was extracted using the RNeasy kit, and roughly 0.45 to 1 microgram was reverse transcribed with random hexamers. TCR beta CDR3 regions were amplified with the immunoSEQ multiplex PCR assay covering 54 Vbeta and 13 Jbeta segments. PCR amplification bias was corrected by using a synthetic template baseline for primer optimization and computational correction. The source study handled its data this way. Reads were annotated to V, D and J genes according to IMGT and were analyzed with immunoSEQ Analyzer, with only productive sequences retained. To calculate clonality, Shannon entropy was normalized by log2 of the number of productive unique sequences and then subtracted from one. For each patient and control, public and private clones were evaluated within the 100 most prevalent clones. A clone was defined as Susac-specific if it was absent from the healthy and MS cohorts, from around 960 published viral clones and from other ImmuneACCESS disease sequences. The raw public data were reprocessed by TCRdb itself: fastp quality trimming at Q25, MiXCR clonotype calling, in-frame beta chains only. Each entry merges the rows of one CDR3 protein and shows their most common DNA and genes. The V and J calls shown here were made by TCRdb, not taken from the authors' results. The sample data list about 440,000 distinct CDR3 sequences, and 75% to 90% of these were observed just once. The ten top clones hold roughly 0.1% of the sample.

Sequencing was performed on CD8+ T cells from PBMCs. The chain is encoded by TRBV5-1 joined to TRBJ1-2, with an unclear D gene assignment. This sequence was found in a human donor with multiple sclerosis. The encoded CDR3 is CASSPPGLEDNYGYTF. The base sequence is TGCGCCAGCAGCCCCCCCGGTTTAGAAGATAACTATGGCTACACCTTC.